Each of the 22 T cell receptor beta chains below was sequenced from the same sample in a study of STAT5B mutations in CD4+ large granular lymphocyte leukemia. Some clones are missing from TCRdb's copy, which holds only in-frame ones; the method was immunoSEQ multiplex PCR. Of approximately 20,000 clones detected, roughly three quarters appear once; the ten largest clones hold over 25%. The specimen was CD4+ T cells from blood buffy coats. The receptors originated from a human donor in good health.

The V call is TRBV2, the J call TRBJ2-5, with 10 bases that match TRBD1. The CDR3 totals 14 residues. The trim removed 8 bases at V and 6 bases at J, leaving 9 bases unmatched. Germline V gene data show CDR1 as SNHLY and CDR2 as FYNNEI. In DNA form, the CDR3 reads TGTGCCAGCGGGGGGACAGGGGAGGGCAAGACCCAGTACTTC. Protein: CASGGTGEGKTQYF.

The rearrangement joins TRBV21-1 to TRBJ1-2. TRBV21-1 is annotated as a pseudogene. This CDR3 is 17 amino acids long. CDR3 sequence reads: CASSKALLGWGVKGYTF. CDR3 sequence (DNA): TGTGCCAGCAGCAAAGCGCTTTTGGGTTGGGGGGTGAAGGGCTACACCTTC.

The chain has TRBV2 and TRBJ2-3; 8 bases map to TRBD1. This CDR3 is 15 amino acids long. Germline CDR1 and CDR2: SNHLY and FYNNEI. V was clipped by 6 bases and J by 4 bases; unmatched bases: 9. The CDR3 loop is CASSRQGLPSDTQYF. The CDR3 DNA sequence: TGTGCCAGCAGCAGACAGGGGCTTCCCTCAGATACGCAGTATTTT.

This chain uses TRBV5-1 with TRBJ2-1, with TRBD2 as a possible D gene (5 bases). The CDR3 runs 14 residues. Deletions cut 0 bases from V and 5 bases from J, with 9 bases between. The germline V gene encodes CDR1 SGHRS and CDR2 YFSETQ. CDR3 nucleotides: TGCGCCAGCAGCTTGGCTAGCCTTGACAATGAGCAGTTCTTC. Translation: CASSLASLDNEQFF.

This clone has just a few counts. CDR3 sequence reads: CASSETRAGLYTDTQYF. CDR3 sequence (DNA): TGTGCCAGTAGTGAAACCAGAGCGGGACTTTACACAGATACGCAGTATTTT. The gene calls are TRBV19 and TRBJ2-3; 7 bases agree with TRBD2. The CDR3 is 17 residues long. V trimming: 5 bases; J trimming: 2 bases; junction bases outside the gene matches: 13. Germline V gene sequence: CDR1 LNHDA, CDR2 SQIVND (reference sequence). The full variable domain, in which reference TRBV19 and TRBJ2-3 provide the parts outside the CDR3, is DGGITQSPKYLFRKEGQNVTLSCEQNLNHDAMYWYRQDPGQGLRLIYYSQIVNDFQKGDIAEGYSVSREKKESFPLTVTSAQKNPTAFYLCASSETRAGLYTDTQYFGPGTRLTVL.

In nucleotides, the CDR3 is TGTGCTAGTGGCCATAATGGTTCGAGGGAGCCCCAGCATTTT. This sequence encodes CASGHNGSREPQHF. The chain links TRBV12-5 to TRBJ1-5; the D is unclear. Trimming removed 6 bases from V and 8 bases from J, with 17 bases in between. Germline CDR1 LGHNT, CDR2 FRNRAP. The CDR3 sequence is 14 residues long.

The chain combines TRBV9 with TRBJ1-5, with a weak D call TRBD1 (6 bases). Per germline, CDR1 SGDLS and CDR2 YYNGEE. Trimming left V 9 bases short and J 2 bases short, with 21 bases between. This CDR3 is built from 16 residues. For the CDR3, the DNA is TGTGCCATCGCTCTTGGGGGGGGCGCGGGCAATCAGCCCCAGCATTTT. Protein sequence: CAIALGGGAGNQPQHF.

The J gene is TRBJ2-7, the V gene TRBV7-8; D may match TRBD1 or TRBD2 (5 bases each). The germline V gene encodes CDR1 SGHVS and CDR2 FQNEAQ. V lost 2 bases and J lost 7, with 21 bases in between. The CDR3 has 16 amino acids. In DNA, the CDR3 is TGTGCCAGCAGCTTATCTTACGGCCGGGACCCCCGGGAGCAGTACTTC. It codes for CASSLSYGRDPREQYF.

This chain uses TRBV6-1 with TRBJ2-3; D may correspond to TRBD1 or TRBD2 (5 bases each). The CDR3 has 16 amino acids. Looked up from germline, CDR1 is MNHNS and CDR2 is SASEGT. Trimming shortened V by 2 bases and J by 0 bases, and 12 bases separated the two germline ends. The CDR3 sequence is CASSERGAASTDTQYF. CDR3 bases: TGTGCCAGCAGTGAACGGGGCGCAGCTAGCACAGATACGCAGTATTTT.

The CDR3 is CASLGGTGDRNTIYF. CDR3 nucleotides: TGTGCCAGCTTGGGGGGGACAGGCGATCGAAACACCATATATTTT. This sequence joins TRBV2 and TRBJ1-3; 8 bases map to TRBD1. J was trimmed by 5 bases and V by 8 bases; bases with no gene match: 11. The CDR3 is 15 amino acids. CDR1 SNHLY and CDR2 FYNNEI come from the germline V gene.

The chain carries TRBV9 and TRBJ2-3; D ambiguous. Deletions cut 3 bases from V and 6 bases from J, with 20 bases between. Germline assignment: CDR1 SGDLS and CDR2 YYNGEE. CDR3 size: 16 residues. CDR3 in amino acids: CASSGEGVTPRDTQYF. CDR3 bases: TGTGCCAGCAGCGGAGAAGGCGTGACCCCGAGGGATACGCAGTATTTT.

The CDR3 DNA reads TGTGCCAGCAGCCGGGGGGGGCTCTCGACAGATACGCAGTATTTT. Encoded protein: CASSRGGLSTDTQYF. This chain uses TRBV6-5 with TRBJ2-3; 8 bases match TRBD2. J was trimmed by 3 bases and V by 6 bases; bases with no gene match: 8. This CDR3 spans 15 amino acids. CDR1 and CDR2 from the germline V gene are MNHEY and SVGAGI.

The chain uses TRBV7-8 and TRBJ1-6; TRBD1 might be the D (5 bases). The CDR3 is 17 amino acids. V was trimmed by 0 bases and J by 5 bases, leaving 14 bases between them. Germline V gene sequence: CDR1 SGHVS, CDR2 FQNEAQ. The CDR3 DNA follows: TGTGCCAGCAGCTTAGCCGGGGGAGGTTTCAATAATTCACCCCTCCACTTT. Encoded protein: CASSLAGGGFNNSPLHF.

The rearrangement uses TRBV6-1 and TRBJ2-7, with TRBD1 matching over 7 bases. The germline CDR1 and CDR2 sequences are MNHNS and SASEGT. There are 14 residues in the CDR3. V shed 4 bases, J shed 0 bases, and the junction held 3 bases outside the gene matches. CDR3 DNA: TGTGCCAGCAGTGCAACAGGGGTCTCCTACGAGCAGTACTTC. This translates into CASSATGVSYEQYF.

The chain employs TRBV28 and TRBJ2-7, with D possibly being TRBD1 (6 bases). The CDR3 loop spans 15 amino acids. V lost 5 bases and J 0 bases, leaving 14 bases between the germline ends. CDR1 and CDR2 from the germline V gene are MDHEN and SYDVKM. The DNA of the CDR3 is TGTGCCAGCAGTCGCGGACAGTTGAGCTCCTACGAGCAGTACTTC. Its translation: CASSRGQLSSYEQYF. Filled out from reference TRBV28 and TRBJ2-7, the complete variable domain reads DVKVTQSSRYLVKRTGEKVFLECVQDMDHENMFWYRQDPGLGLRLIYFSYDVKMKEKGDIPEGYSVSREKKERFSLILESASTNQTSMYLCASSRGQLSSYEQYFGPGTRLTVT.

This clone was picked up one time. The CDR3 DNA follows: TGTGCCAGCAGTTTGGGGACTACCGAGGGAGAGACCCAGTACTTC. Translation: CASSLGTTEGETQYF. The rearrangement joins TRBV27 to TRBJ2-5; 7 positions match TRBD2. The CDR3 has 15 amino acids. Germline V lookup: CDR1 MNHEY, CDR2 SMNVEV (reference sequence). The V and J ends lost 3 bases and 4 bases, in that order; junction bases with no gene match: 8.

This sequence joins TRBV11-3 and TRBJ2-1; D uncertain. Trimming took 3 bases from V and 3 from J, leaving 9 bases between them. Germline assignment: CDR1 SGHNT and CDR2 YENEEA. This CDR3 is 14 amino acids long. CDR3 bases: TGTGCCAGCAGCTTGGAAACCTTCTACAATGAGCAGTTCTTC. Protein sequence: CASSLETFYNEQFF.

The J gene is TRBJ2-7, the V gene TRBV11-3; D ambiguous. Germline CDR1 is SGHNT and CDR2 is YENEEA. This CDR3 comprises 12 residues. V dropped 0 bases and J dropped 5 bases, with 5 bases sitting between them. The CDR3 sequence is CASSLEFHEQYF. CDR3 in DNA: TGTGCCAGCAGCTTAGAGTTCCACGAGCAGTACTTC.

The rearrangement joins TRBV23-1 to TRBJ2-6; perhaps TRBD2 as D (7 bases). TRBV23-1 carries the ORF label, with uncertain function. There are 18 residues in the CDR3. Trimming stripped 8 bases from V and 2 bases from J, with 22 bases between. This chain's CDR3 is CASATGRGLGAGANVLTF. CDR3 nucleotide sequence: TGCGCCAGCGCCACGGGGCGGGGGCTGGGCGCTGGGGCCAACGTCCTGACTTTC.

The CDR3 nucleotides are TGCGCCAGCAGCCAAGGCGTCGGCAACTCCGGGGGCTACACCTTC. Its protein product is CASSQGVGNSGGYTF. The rearrangement links TRBV4-3 to TRBJ1-2; the D is unclear. V was pared by 1 base and J by 8 bases, with 17 bases between. CDR3 length: 15 residues. Germline V lookup: CDR1 LGHNA, CDR2 YSLEER.

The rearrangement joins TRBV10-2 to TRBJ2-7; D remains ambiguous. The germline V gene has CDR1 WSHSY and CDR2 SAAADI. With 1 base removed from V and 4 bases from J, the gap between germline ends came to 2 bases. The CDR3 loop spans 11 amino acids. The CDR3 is CASSEYYEQYF. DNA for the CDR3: TGCGCCAGCAGTGAGTATTACGAGCAGTACTTC.

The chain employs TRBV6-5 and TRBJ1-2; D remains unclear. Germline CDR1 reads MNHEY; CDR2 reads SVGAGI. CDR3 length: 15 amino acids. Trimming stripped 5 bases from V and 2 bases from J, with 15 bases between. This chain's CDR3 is CASSPSLGSNYGYTF. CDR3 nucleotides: TGTGCCAGCAGTCCCTCCCTGGGATCAAACTATGGCTACACCTTC.